Following are 6 T cell receptor beta chains from one sample sequenced in a study of T cell changes during pregnancy in multiple sclerosis. Repertoires were generated with immunoSEQ multiplex PCR, while TCRdb's copy carries only in-frame clones and drops some. The sample shows tens of thousands of clones, around 92% of them seen only once. The material was peripheral blood, obtained before pregnancy. Every receptor here comes from a female donor with multiple sclerosis, enrolled in a pregnancy study.

Only one count was recorded for this clone. CDR3 DNA: TGTGCCAGCACCGACAGGCAGGGAGGGGCCGGGGAGCTGTTTTTT. It yields the protein CASTDRQGGAGELFF. V is TRBV6-5 and J is TRBJ2-2, with D possibly TRBD2 on 7 matching bases. Germline V gene lookup returns CDR1 MNHEY and CDR2 SVGAGI. The CDR3 is 15 amino acids. V was clipped by 7 bases and J by 6 bases, with 18 bases between them.

The chain links TRBV7-9 to TRBJ2-2; 10 bases align to TRBD1. The CDR3 covers 14 residues. The V and J ends lost 10 bases and 7 bases, in that order; junction bases with no gene match: 9. Germline-derived CDR1 and CDR2 are SEHNR and FQNEAQ (reference sequence). The DNA for the CDR3 is TGTGCCACTGGCCGGGGACAGGGGAACGGGGAGCTGTTTTTT. Translation gives CATGRGQGNGELFF. Full variable domain (rest looked up from reference TRBV7-9 and TRBJ2-2): DTGVSQNPRHKITKRGQNVTFRCDPISEHNRLYWYRQTLGQGPEFLTYFQNEAQLEKSRLLSDRFSAERPKGSFSTLEIQRTEQGDSAMYLCATGRGQGNGELFFGEGSRLTVL.

The genes are TRBV9 and TRBJ2-1, with 8 bases that match TRBD1. Trimming took 0 bases from V and 7 from J; bases not matched to a gene: 9. Germline V gene lookup returns CDR1 SGDLS and CDR2 YYNGEE. This CDR3 is built from 16 residues. This CDR3 is CASSVGGQARTNEQFF. The CDR3 DNA follows: TGTGCCAGCAGCGTAGGGGGACAGGCACGTACGAATGAGCAGTTCTTC.

This chain joins TRBV7-3 and TRBJ2-3; unclear D gene. Trimming took off 6 bases at V and 3 bases at J, with 16 bases between the two ends. This CDR3 comprises 15 residues. Per the germline V gene, CDR1 is SGHTA and CDR2 is FQGTGA. For the CDR3, the DNA is TGTGCCAGCAGTCCAGAGCCGACATGGACAGATACGCAGTATTTT. Protein product: CASSPEPTWTDTQYF.

The J gene is TRBJ2-1, the V gene TRBV27, with D possibly being TRBD2 (6 bases). Between the trimmed V and J ends, which lost 7 bases and 9 bases, there was a span of 10 bases. The germline V gene encodes CDR1 MNHEY and CDR2 SMNVEV (reference sequence). The CDR3 is 11 amino acids. The CDR3 DNA is TGTGCCAGCAACAAAGCGGGTGAGCAGTTCTTC. Amino acid sequence: CASNKAGEQFF.

This clone was seen only once. V usage is TRBV18 and J usage is TRBJ2-3; no definite D call. With 6 bases removed from V and 7 bases from J, the gap between germline ends came to 14 bases. Germline assignment: CDR1 KGHSH and CDR2 LQKENI. This CDR3 is built from 13 residues. CDR3 amino acids: CASSQNAANTQYF. The CDR3 DNA reads TGTGCCAGCTCTCAGAATGCGGCAAATACGCAGTATTTT.